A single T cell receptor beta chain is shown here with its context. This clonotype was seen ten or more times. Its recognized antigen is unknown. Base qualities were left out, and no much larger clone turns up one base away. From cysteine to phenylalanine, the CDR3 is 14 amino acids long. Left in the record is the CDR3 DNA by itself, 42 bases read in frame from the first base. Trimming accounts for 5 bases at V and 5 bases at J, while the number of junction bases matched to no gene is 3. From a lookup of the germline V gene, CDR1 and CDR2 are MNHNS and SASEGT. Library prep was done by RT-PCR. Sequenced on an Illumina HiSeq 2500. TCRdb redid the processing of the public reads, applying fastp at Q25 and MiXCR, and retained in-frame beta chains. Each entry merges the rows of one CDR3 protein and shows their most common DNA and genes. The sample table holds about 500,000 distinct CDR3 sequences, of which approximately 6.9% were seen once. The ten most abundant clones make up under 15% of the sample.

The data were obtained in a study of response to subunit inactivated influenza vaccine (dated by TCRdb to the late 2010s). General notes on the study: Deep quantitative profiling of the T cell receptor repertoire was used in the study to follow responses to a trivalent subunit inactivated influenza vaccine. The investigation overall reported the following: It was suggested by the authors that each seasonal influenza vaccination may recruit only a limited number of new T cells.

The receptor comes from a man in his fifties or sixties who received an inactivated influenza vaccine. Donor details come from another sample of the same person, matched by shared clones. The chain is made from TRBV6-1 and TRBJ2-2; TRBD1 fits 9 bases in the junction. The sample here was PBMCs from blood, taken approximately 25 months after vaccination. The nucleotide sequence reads TGTGCCAGCAGTAAGACAGGGGGGACCGGGGAGCTGTTTTTT. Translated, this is CASSKTGGTGELFF.